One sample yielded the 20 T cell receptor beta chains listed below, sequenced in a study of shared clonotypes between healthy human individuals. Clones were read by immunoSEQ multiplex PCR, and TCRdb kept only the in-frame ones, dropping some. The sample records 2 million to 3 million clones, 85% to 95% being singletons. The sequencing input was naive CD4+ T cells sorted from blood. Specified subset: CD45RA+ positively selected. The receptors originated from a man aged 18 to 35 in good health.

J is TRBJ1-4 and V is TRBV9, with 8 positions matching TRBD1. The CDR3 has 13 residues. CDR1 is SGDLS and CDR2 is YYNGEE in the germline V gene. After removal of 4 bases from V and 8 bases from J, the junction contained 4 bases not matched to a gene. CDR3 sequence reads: CASSSDRAEKLFF. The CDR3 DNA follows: TGTGCCAGCAGCTCGGACAGGGCCGAAAAACTGTTTTTT.

CDR3 DNA: TGTGCCAGTAGTTTCGCCGGGACGGCCGGGGAGCTGTTTTTT. Translation gives CASSFAGTAGELFF. The chain employs TRBV19 and TRBJ2-2; the D call may be TRBD1 or TRBD2 (5 bases each). The CDR3 extends over 14 amino acids. Germline V CDR1 and CDR2: LNHDA, SQIVND (reference sequence). Trimming cost V 5 bases and J 6 bases, with 13 bases left between them.

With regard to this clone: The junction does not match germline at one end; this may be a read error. In nucleotides, the CDR3 is TGTGCTAGCAGATTCCTCTGGACCCCATCTCCTTATAACTATGGCTACACCTTC. Protein product: CASRFLWTPSPYNYGYTF. The chain recombines TRBV7-7 with TRBJ1-2, with D uncertain. Per germline, CDR1 SSHAT and CDR2 FNYEAQ (reference sequence). The CDR3 extends over 18 amino acids.

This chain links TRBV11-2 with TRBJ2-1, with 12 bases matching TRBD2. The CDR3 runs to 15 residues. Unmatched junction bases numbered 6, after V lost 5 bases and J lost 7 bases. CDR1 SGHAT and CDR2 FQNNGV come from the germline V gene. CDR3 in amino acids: CASSPGTSGLNEQFF. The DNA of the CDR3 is TGTGCCAGCAGCCCCGGGACTAGCGGGTTGAATGAGCAGTTCTTC. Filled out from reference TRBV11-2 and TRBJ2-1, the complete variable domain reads EAGVAQSPRYKIIEKRQSVAFWCNPISGHATLYWYQQILGQGPKLLIQFQNNGVVDDSQLPKDRFSAERLKGVDSTLKIQPAKLEDSAVYLCASSPGTSGLNEQFFGPGTRLTVL.

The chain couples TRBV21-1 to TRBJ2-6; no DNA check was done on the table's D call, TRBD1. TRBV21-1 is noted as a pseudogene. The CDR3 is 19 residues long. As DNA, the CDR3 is TGTGCCAGCAGCGGGATCCGGGCCCAGGGGGCCTCTGGGGCCAACGTCCTGACTTTC. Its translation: CASSGIRAQGASGANVLTF.

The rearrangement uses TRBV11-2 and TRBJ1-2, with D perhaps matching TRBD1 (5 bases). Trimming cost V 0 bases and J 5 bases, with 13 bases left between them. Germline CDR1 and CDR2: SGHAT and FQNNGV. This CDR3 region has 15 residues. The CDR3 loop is CASSLDETESYGYTF. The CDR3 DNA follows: TGTGCCAGCAGCTTAGATGAGACAGAATCTTATGGCTACACCTTC. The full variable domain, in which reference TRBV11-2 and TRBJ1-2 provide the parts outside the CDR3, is EAGVAQSPRYKIIEKRQSVAFWCNPISGHATLYWYQQILGQGPKLLIQFQNNGVVDDSQLPKDRFSAERLKGVDSTLKIQPAKLEDSAVYLCASSLDETESYGYTFGSGTRLTVV.

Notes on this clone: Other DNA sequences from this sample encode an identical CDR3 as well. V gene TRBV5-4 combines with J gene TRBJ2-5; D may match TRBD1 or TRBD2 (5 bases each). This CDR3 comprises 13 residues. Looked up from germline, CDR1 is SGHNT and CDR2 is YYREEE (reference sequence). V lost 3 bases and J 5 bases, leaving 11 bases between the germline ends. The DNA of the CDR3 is TGTGCCAGCAGCTCCGGGGCCCAGGAGACCCAGTACTTC. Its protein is CASSSGAQETQYF. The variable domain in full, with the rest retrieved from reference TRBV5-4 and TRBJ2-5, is ETGVTQSPTHLIKTRGQQVTLRCSSQSGHNTVSWYQQALGQGPQFIFQYYREEENGRGNFPPRFSGLQFPNYSSELNVNALELDDSALYLCASSSGAQETQYFGPGTRLLVL.

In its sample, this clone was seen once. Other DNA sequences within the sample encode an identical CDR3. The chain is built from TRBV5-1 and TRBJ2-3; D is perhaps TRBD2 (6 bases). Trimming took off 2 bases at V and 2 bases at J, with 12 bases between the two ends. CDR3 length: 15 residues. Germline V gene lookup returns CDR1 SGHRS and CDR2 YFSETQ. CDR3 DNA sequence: TGCGCCAGCAGCTTCTCGGGGGATCCCACAGATACGCAGTATTTT. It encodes CASSFSGDPTDTQYF.

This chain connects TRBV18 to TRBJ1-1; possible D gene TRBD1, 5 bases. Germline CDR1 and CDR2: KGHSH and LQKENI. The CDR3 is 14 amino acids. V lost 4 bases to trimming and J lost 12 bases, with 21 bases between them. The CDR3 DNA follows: TGTGCCAGCTCACGAGGGCCCCAGGGATTCGGGACTTTCTTT. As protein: CASSRGPQGFGTFF.

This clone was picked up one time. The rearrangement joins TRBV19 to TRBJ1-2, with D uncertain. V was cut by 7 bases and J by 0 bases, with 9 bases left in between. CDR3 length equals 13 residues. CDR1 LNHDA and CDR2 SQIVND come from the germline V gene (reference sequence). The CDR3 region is CASTRRANYGYTF. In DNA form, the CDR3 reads TGTGCCAGTACGAGGAGAGCTAACTATGGCTACACCTTC.

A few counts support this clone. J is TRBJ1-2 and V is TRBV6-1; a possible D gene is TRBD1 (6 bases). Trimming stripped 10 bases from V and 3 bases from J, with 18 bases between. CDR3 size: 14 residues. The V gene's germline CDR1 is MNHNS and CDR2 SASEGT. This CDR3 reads CATQNRVEDYGYTF. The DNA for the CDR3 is TGTGCCACCCAGAACAGGGTGGAGGACTATGGCTACACCTTC.

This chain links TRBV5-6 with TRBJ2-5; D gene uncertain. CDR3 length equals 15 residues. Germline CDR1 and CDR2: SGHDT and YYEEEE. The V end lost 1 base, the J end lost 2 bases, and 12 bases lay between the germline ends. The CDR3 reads CASSLTSRQQETQYF. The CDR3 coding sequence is TGTGCCAGCAGCTTGACTTCTCGGCAGCAAGAGACCCAGTACTTC.

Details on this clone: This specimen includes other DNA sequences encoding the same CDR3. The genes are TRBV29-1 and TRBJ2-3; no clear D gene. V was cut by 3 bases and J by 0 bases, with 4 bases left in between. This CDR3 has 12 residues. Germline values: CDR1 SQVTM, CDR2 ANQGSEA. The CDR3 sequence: CSVERSTDTQYF. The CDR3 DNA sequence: TGCAGCGTTGAGCGTAGCACAGATACGCAGTATTTT.

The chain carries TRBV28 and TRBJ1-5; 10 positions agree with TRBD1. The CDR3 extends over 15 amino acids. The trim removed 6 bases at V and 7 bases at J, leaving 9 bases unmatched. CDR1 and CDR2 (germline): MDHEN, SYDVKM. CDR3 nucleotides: TGTGCCAGCAGCGCCGGGACAGGGGACGGGCAGCCCCAGCATTTT. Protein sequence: CASSAGTGDGQPQHF.

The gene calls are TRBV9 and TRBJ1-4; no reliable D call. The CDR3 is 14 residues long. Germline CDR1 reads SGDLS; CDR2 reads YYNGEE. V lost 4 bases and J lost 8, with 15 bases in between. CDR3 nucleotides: TGTGCCAGCAGCTTAGCGTATGGCAACGAAAAACTGTTTTTT. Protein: CASSLAYGNEKLFF.

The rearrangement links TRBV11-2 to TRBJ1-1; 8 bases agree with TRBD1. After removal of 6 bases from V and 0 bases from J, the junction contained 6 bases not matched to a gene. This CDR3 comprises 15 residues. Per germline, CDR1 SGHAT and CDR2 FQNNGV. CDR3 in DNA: TGTGCCAGCAGTTCCAGGACAGGGATGAACACTGAAGCTTTCTTT. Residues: CASSSRTGMNTEAFF.

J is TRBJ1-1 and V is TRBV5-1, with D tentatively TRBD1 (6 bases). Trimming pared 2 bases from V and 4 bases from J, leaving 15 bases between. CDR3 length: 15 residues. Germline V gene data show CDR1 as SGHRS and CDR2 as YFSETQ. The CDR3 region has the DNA TGCGCCAGCAGCTTTACAGGGTCGTTGGGCACTGAAGCTTTCTTT. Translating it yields CASSFTGSLGTEAFF.

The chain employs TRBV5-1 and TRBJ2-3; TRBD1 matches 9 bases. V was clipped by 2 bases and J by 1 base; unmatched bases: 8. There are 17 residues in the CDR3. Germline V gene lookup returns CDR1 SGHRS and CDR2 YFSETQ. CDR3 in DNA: TGCGCCAGCAGCTTATGGTACAGGGACAGGGGCACAGATACGCAGTATTTT. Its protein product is CASSLWYRDRGTDTQYF. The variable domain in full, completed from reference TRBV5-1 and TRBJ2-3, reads KAGVTQTPRYLIKTRGQQVTLSCSPISGHRSVSWYQQTPGQGLQFLFEYFSETQRNKGNFPGRFSGRQFSNSRSEMNVSTLELGDSALYLCASSLWYRDRGTDTQYFGPGTRLTVL.

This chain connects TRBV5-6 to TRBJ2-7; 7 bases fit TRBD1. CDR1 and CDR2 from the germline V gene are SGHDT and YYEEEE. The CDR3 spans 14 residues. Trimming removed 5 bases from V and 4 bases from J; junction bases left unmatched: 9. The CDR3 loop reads CASRRTGERYEQYF. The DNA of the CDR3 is TGTGCCAGCAGACGAACAGGGGAAAGGTACGAGCAGTACTTC.

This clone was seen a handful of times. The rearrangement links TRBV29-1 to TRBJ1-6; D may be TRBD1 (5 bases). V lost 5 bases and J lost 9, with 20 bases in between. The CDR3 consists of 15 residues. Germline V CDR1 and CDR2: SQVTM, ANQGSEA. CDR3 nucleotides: TGCAGCGTTCAAACGGGACTCCTACGGGGTTCACCCCTCCACTTT. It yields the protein CSVQTGLLRGSPLHF.